These 5 T cell receptor beta chains were sequenced from one sample in a study of shared T cell receptors in the human thymus (dated by TCRdb to 2020 to 2023). Library preparation used the immunoSEQ multiplex PCR assay. This immuneACCESS table, as held by TCRdb, lists in-frame sequences with V and J called but not all clones. Of the missing ones, under half trace to an unresolved V gene in checked studies; the others have no known cause. The sample table shows 650,000 to 950,000 clones, and approximately 83% are seen once. Roughly 0.01% of the sample belongs to the ten largest clones. These same data were also listed under a study on human thymus T cells.

The sample taken for sequencing was thymocytes. These receptors originate from a girl in the first two years of life with a congenital heart defect. Donor details come from another sample of the same person, matched by shared clones.

This chain connects TRBV10-2 to TRBJ1-1; 8 bases align to TRBD1. Germline loops: CDR1 WSHSY, CDR2 SAAADI. The ends lost 6 bases at V and 4 bases at J; junction bases unmatched: 7. The CDR3 covers 14 residues. The CDR3 nucleotides are TGCGCCAGCAGATTGGACAGGGCGAGCACTGAAGCTTTCTTT. This sequence encodes CASRLDRASTEAFF.

V gene TRBV10-3 combines with J gene TRBJ2-2; 11 bases fit TRBD2. CDR1 ENHRY and CDR2 SYGVKD come from the germline V gene. This CDR3 spans 15 amino acids. Losses at the gene ends were 5 bases for V and 8 bases for J; bases not matched to a gene: 7. The CDR3 DNA is TGTGCCATCAGTCTAGCGGGGGGATTGCGTGGGGAGCTGTTTTTT. It is translated as CAISLAGGLRGELFF.

The V call is TRBV28, the J call TRBJ1-2; D is unresolved. V lost 7 bases to trimming and J lost 8 bases, with 20 bases between them. This CDR3 region has 14 residues. The germline CDR1 and CDR2 sequences are MDHEN and SYDVKM. CDR3 amino acids: CASTRVLRDTGYTF. CDR3 DNA sequence: TGTGCCAGCACTCGCGTGCTCAGAGACACAGGCTACACCTTC.

The gene calls are TRBV7-2 and TRBJ1-2, with 11 bases aligning to TRBD1. The CDR3 is 14 amino acids. V shed 5 bases, J shed 8 bases, and the junction held 7 bases outside the gene matches. The germline gives CDR1 SGHTA, CDR2 FQGNSA. CDR3: CASSTGTGGSGYTF. CDR3 DNA sequence: TGTGCCAGCAGCACTGGGACAGGGGGAAGCGGCTACACCTTC.

This clone was seen a few times. This chain joins TRBV6-1 and TRBJ2-7; TRBD1 matches 10 bases. Looked up from germline, CDR1 is MNHNS and CDR2 is SASEGT. The trim removed 3 bases at V and 2 bases at J, leaving 4 bases unmatched. CDR3 length: 15 amino acids. CDR3 DNA: TGTGCCAGCAGTGATGGGACAGGGGACACCTACGAGCAGTACTTC. Its translation: CASSDGTGDTYEQYF.